The clone carrying this T cell receptor (beta chain) was seen just once. Sequencing was performed with immunoSEQ multiplex PCR; in TCRdb, only in-frame clones are kept and a portion is missing. The data show over 250,000 clones, 90% seen once. This record comes from a study of blood T cell repertoires in COVID-19. V lost 0 bases and J lost 4, with 4 bases in between. CDR1 and CDR2 from the germline V gene are SGHRS and YFSETQ. The CDR3 is made up of 12 amino acids. The rearrangement uses TRBV5-1 and TRBJ2-5, with D uncertain. Sample: PBMCs or T cells enriched from blood (not recorded which). This TCR was sampled from a man aged 60-69 years who had recovered from COVID-19. The CDR3 DNA follows: TGCGCCAGCAGCTTGGGGAGAGAGACCCAGTACTTC. Amino acids: CASSLGRETQYF. The entire variable domain, with the rest obtained from reference TRBV5-1 and TRBJ2-5, is as follows: KAGVTQTPRYLIKTRGQQVTLSCSPISGHRSVSWYQQTPGQGLQFLFEYFSETQRNKGNFPGRFSGRQFSNSRSEMNVSTLELGDSALYLCASSLGRETQYFGPGTRLLVL.